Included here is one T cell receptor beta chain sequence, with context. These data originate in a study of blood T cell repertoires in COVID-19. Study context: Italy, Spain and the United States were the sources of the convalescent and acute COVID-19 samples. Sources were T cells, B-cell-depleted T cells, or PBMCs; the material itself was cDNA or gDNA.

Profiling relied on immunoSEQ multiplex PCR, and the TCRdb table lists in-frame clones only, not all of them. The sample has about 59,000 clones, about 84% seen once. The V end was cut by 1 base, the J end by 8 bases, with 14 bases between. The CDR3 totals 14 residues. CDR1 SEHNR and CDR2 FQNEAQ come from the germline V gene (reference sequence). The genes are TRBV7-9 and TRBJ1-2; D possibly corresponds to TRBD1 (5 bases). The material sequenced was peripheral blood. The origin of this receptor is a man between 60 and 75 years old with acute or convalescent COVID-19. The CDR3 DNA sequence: TGTGCCAGCAGCTTAGACACCGCCCGGGGGGGCTACACCTTC. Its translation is CASSLDTARGGYTF.